This T cell receptor (beta chain) was recovered during a study of OX40 agonist ivuxolimab in advanced cancers. Here immunoSEQ multiplex PCR was the method, and the copy in TCRdb shows in-frame clones only, minus some. Of over 60,000 clones listed, 91% are singletons. Autoimmune disease history or systemic immunosuppression was exclusionary. This clonotype was obtained from an adult with an advanced solid tumor such as melanoma, head and neck, liver or kidney cancer. The sequencing used CD4+ or CD8+ T cells sorted from blood, collected in a trial of the OX40 agonist ivuxolimab.

This CDR3 is CASSSSKSGGALWETQYF. The CDR3 nucleotides read TGTGCCAGCAGCTCTTCCAAGAGCGGGGGGGCCTTATGGGAGACCCAGTACTTC. The chain recombines TRBV28 with TRBJ2-5, with 10 bases identical to TRBD2. This CDR3 has 18 residues. Trimming removed 6 bases from V and 5 bases from J; junction bases left unmatched: 18. Germline V gene sequence: CDR1 MDHEN, CDR2 SYDVKM.